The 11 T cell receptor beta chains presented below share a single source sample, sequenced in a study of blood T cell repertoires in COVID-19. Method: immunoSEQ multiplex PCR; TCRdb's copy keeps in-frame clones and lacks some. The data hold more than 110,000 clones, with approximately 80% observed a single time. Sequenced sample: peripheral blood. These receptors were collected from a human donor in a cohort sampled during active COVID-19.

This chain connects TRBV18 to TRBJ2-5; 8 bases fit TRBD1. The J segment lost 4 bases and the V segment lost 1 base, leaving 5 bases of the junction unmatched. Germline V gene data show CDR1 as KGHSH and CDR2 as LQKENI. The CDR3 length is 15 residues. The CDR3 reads CASSPRTGNRETQYF. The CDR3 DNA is TGTGCCAGCTCACCACGGACAGGGAACAGAGAGACCCAGTACTTC.

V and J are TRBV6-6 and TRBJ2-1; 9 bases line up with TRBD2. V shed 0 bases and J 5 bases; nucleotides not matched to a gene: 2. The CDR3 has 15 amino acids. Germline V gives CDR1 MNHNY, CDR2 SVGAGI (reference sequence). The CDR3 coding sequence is TGTGCCAGCAGTTACTCTAGCGGGGGAGACAATGAGCAGTTCTTC. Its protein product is CASSYSSGGDNEQFF.

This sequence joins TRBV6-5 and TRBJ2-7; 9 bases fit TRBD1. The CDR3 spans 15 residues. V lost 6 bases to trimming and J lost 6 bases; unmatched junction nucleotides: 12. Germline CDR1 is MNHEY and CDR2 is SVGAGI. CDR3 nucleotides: TGTGCCAGCAGGCTACTTGGACAGGGGAGGCGCGAGCAGTACTTC. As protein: CASRLLGQGRREQYF.

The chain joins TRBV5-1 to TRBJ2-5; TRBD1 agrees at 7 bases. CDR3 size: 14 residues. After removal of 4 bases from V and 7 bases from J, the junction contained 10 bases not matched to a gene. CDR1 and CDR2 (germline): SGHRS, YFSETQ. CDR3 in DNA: TGCGCCAGCAGCCATCGACAGGGTTTCGGGACCCAGTACTTC. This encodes CASSHRQGFGTQYF.

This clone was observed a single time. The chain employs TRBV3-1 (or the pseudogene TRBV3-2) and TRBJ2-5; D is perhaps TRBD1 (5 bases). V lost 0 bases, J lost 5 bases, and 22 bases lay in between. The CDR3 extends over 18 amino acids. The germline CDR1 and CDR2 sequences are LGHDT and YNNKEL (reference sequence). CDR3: CASSQEWRRVDAYETQYF. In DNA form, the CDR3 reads TGTGCCAGCAGCCAAGAATGGCGCAGGGTGGATGCCTACGAGACCCAGTACTTC.

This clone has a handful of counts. The CDR3 sequence: CASSIRKSTVFMAQHF. The CDR3 DNA is TGTGCCAGTAGTATAAGAAAATCGACAGTGTTCATGGCCCAGCATTTT. The V call is TRBV19, the J call TRBJ1-5; D possibly corresponds to TRBD1 (5 bases). CDR1 is LNHDA and CDR2 is SQIVND in the germline V gene (reference sequence). V lost 2 bases and J 11 bases, leaving 22 bases between the germline ends. CDR3 size: 16 residues.

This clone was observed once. CDR3 DNA: TGCGCCAGCAGCCTCAAGACAGGGGGCGCTCGGACAGATACGCAGTATTTT. This encodes CASSLKTGGARTDTQYF. The chain carries TRBV4-1 and TRBJ2-3; 10 bases map to TRBD1. Germline CDR1 reads MGHRA; CDR2 reads YSYEKL. Unmatched junction bases numbered 10, after V lost 4 bases and J lost 3 bases. The CDR3 runs 17 residues.

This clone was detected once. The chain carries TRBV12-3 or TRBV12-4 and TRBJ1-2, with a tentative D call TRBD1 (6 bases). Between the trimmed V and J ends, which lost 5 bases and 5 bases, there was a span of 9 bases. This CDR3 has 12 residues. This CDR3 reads CASSERGYGYTF. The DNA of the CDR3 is TGTGCCAGCAGTGAGAGGGGGTATGGCTACACCTTC.

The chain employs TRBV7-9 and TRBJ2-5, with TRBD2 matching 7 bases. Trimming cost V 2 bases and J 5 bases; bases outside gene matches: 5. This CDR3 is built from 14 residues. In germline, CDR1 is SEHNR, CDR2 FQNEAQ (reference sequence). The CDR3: CASSLSRGGETQYF. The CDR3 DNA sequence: TGTGCCAGCAGCTTATCTCGGGGAGGGGAGACCCAGTACTTC.

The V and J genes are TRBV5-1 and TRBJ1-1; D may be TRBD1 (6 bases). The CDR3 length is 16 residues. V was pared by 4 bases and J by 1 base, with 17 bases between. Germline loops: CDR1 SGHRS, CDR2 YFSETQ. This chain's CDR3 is CASSLGLGAQNTEAFF. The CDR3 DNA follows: TGCGCCAGCAGCCTTGGACTGGGGGCGCAGAACACTGAAGCTTTCTTT.

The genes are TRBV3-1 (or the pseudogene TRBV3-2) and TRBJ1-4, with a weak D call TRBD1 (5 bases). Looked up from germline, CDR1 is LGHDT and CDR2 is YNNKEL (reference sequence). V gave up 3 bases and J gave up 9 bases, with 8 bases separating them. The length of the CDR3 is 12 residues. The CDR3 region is CASSHMGQKLFF. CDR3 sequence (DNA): TGTGCCAGCAGCCACATGGGGCAAAAACTGTTTTTT.